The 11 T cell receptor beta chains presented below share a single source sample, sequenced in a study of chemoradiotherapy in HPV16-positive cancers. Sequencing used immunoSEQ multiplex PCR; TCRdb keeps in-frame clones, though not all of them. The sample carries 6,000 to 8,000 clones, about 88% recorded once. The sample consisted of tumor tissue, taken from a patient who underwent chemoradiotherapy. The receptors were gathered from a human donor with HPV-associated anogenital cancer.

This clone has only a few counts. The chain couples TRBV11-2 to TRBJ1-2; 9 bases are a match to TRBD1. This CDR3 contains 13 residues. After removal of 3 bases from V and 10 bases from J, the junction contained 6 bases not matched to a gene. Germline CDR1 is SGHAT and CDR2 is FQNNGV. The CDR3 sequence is CASSLDRGEVYTF. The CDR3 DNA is TGTGCCAGCAGCTTGGACAGGGGAGAGGTCTACACCTTC.

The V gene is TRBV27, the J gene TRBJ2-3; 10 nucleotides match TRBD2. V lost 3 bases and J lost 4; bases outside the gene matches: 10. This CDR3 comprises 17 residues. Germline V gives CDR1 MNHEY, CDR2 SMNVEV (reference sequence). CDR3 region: CASSLGMGTSESDTQYF. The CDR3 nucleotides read TGTGCCAGCAGTTTGGGGATGGGGACTAGCGAGTCAGATACGCAGTATTTT.

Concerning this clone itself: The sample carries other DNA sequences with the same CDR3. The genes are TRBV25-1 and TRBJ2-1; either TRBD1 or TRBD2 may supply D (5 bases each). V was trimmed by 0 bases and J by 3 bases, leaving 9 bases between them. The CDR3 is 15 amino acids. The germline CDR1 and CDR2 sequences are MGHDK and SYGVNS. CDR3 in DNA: TGTGCCAGCAGTGAATACACGGGGCTCTACAATGAGCAGTTCTTC. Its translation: CASSEYTGLYNEQFF.

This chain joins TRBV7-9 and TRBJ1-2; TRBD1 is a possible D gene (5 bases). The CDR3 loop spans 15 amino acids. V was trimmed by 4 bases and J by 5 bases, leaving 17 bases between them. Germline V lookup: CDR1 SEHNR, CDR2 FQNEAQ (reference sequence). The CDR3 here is CASSSADSLGYGYTF. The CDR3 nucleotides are TGTGCCAGCAGCTCCGCCGACAGCCTGGGATATGGCTACACCTTC.

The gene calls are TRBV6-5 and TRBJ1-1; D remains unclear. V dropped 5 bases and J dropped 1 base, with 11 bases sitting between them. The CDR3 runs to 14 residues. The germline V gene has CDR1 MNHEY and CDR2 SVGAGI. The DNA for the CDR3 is TGTGCCAGCAGTGACCCGACGAGGAACACTGAAGCTTTCTTT. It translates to CASSDPTRNTEAFF.

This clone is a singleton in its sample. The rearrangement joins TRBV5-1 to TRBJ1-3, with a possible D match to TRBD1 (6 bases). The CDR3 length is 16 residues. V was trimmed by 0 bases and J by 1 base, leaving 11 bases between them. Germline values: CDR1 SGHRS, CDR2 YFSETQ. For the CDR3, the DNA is TGCGCCAGCAGCTTGGGGACAGTTATTTCTGGAAACACCATATATTTT. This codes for CASSLGTVISGNTIYF.

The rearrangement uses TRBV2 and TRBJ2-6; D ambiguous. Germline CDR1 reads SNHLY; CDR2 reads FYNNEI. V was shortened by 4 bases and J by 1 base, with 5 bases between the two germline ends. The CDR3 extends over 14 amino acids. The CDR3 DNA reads TGTGCCAGCAGTGTGGAGTCTGGGGCCAACGTCCTGACTTTC. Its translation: CASSVESGANVLTF.

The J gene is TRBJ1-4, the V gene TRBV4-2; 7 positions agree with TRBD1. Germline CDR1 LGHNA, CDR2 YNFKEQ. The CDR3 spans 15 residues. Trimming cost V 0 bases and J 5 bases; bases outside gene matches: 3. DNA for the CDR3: TGTGCCAGCAGCCAAGAGGACAGGCGAAATGAAAAACTGTTTTTT. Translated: CASSQEDRRNEKLFF.

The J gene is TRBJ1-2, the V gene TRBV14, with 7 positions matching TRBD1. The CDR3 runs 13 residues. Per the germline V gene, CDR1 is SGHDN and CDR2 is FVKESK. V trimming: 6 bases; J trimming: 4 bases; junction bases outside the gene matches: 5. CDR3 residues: CASRPTGTYGYTF. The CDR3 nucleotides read TGTGCCAGCAGGCCGACAGGGACCTATGGCTACACCTTC.

The CDR3 nucleotides read TGTGCCAGCAGTTCCGGAACAGGGAGTTCGAGGGAAAAACTGTTTTTT. This sequence encodes CASSSGTGSSREKLFF. This chain connects TRBV27 to TRBJ1-4; a weak D match, TRBD1 (6 bases). This CDR3 has 16 residues. The germline V and J ends were trimmed by 4 bases and 8 bases, with 20 bases remaining between them. Germline-derived CDR1 and CDR2 are MNHEY and SMNVEV (reference sequence).

CDR3: CASSITIGRLYEQYF. The CDR3 nucleotides read TGTGCCAGTAGTATTACGATCGGCAGGCTCTACGAGCAGTACTTC. V gene TRBV19 combines with J gene TRBJ2-7, with D unresolved. Trimming took off 3 bases at V and 3 bases at J, with 15 bases between the two ends. CDR1 is LNHDA and CDR2 is SQIVND in the germline V gene (reference sequence). The CDR3 runs 15 residues.